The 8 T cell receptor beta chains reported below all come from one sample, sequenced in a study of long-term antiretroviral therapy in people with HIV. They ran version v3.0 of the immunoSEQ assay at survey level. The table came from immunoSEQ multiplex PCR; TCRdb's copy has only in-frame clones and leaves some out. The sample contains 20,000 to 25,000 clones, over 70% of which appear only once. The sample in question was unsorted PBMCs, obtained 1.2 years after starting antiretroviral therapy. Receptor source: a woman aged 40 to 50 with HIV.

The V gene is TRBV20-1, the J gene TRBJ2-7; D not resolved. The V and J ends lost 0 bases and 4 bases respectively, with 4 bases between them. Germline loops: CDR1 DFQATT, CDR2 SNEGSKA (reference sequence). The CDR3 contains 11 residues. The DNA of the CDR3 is TGCAGTGCTAGAGAGTCATACGAGCAGTACTTC. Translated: CSARESYEQYF.

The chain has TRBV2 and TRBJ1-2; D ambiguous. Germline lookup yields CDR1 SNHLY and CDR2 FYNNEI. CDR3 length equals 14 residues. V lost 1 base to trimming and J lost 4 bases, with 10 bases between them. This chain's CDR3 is CASSEEGWLYGYTF. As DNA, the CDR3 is TGTGCCAGCAGTGAAGAGGGCTGGCTCTATGGCTACACCTTC.

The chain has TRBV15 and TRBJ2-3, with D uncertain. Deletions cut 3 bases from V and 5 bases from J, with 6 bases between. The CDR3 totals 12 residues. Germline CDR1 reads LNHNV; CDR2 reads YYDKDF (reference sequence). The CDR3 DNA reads TGTGCCACCAGCAGGGGCGTAGATACGCAGTATTTT. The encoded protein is CATSRGVDTQYF.

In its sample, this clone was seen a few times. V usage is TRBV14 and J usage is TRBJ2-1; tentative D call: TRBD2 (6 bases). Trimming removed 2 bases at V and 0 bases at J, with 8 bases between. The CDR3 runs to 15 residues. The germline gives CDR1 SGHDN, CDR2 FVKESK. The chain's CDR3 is CASSQFGSSYNEQFF. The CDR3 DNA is TGTGCCAGCAGCCAATTCGGGAGCTCCTACAATGAGCAGTTCTTC.

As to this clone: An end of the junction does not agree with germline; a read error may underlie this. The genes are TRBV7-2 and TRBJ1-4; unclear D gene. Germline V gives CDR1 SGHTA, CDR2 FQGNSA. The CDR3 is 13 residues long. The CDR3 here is CASSLGARTELTF. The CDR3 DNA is TGTGCCAGCAGCTTAGGGGCCCGGACCGAATTAACCTTT.

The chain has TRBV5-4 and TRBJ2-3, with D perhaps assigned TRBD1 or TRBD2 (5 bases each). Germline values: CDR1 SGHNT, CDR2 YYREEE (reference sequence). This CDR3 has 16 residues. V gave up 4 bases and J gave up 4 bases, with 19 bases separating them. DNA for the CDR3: TGTGCCAGCAGCCTCCCCGGTGGGAGAGGGGCAGATACGCAGTATTTT. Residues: CASSLPGGRGADTQYF. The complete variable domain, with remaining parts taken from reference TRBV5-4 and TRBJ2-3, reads ETGVTQSPTHLIKTRGQQVTLRCSSQSGHNTVSWYQQALGQGPQFIFQYYREEENGRGNFPPRFSGLQFPNYSSELNVNALELDDSALYLCASSLPGGRGADTQYFGPGTRLTVL.

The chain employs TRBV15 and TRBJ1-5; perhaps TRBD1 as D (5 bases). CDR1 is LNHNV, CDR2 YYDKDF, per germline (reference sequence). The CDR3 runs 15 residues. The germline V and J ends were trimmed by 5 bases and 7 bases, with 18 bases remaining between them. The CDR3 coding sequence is TGTGCCACCAGCGAGGAGGGGAGGGAGTCGCAGCCCCAGCATTTT. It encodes CATSEEGRESQPQHF.

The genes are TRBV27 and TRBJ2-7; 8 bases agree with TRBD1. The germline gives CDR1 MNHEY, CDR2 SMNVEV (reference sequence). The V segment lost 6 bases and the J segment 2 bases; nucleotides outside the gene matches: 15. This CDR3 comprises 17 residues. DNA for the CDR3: TGTGCCAGCAGCACCGACAGGGGAAAGTCGTTAACCTACGAGCAGTACTTC. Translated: CASSTDRGKSLTYEQYF.